This T cell receptor beta chain was captured by sequencing in a study of beta chain features in type 1 diabetes. For the study at large: Healthy donors resembled patients in age, gender and cell yields.

V was pared by 0 bases and J by 4 bases, with 2 bases of the junction left unmatched. CDR3 length equals 15 residues. CDR1 is MGHRA and CDR2 is YSYEKL in the germline V gene. The study reverse transcribed the entire isolated RNA, so it sequenced expressed TCRB transcripts. Sequencing was performed with immunoSEQ multiplex PCR; in TCRdb, only in-frame clones are kept and a portion is missing. This table holds hundreds of thousands of clones, about an eighth found once. Remarks on this clone: Its antigen is as yet unknown.

Notes on the study in general: Shortening that was moderate but significant affected the TCRB CDR3s of Type 1 diabetes patients in all four CD4+ subsets.

The chain has TRBV4-1 and TRBJ1-5, with TRBD1 identical over 8 bases. Specimen: naive CD4+ T cells from blood. This sequence was found in a man younger than 30 with type 1 diabetes. Written as DNA, the CDR3 is TGCGCCAGCAGCCAAGATCAGGGGGCTAATCAGCCCCAGCATTTT. It translates to CASSQDQGANQPQHF.